This T cell receptor (beta chain) was recorded in a study of CD8+ T cells in alopecia areata. Alopecia areata patients provided lesional scalp punch biopsies and peripheral blood. This clone was observed a few times. The length of the CDR3 is 15 residues. The V gene's germline CDR1 is MGHRA and CDR2 YSYEKL. Trimming shortened V by 3 bases and J by 4 bases, and 13 bases separated the two germline ends. RNA was isolated and reverse transcribed to cDNA, the sequencing template. The method was immunoSEQ multiplex PCR; TCRdb's version includes in-frame clones alone and lacks a portion of them. There are approximately 99,000 clones in the sample; 58% occur only once, and over 20% lies in the top ten.

The source of this sequence is a human donor with alopecia areata. The gene calls are TRBV4-1 and TRBJ2-1; D perhaps matches TRBD1 (6 bases). The sequenced material came from NKG2D-low CD8+ T cells sorted from blood. CDR3 region: CASSQVRDTYNEQFF. CDR3 DNA: TGCGCCAGCAGCCAGGTCCGGGACACGTACAATGAGCAGTTCTTC.